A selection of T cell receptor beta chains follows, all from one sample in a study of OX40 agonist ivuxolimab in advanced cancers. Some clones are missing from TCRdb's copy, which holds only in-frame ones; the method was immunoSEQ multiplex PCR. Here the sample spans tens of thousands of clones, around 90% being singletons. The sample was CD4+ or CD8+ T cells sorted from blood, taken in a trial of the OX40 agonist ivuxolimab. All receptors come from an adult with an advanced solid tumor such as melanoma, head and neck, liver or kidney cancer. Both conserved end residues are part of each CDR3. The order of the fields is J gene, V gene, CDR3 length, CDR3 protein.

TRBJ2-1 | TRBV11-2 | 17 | CASSLDPYRAILNEQFF
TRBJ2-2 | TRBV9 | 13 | CASSVWETGELFF
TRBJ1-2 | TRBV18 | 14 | CASSPVDRNYGYTF
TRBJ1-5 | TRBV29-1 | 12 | CSVTGDSQPQHF
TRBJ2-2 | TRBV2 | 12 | CATRGNTGELFF
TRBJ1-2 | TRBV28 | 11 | CASSLVGRHTF
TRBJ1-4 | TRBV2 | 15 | CASSSYGTSREKLFF
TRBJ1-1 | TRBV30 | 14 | CAWRDGSMNTEAFF
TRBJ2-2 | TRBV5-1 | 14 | CASSLEGGTGELFF
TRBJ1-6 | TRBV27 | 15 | CATDSGTLGNSPLHF
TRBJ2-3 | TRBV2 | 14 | CASDPEHVRDTQYF
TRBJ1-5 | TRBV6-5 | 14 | CASSYSTGGQPQHF
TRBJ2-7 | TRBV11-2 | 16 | CASSLKGEVSSYEQYF
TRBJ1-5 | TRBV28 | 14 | CASSLPGEVKPQHF
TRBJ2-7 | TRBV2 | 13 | CASSDARGAKQYF
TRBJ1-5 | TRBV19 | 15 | CASSIVGAGGQPQHF
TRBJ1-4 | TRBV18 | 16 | CASSPTMTGSNEKLFF
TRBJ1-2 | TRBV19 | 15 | CASSVRGPVNYGYTF
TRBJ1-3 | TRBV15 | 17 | CATSSPHRTLLGNTIYF
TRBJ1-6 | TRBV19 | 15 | CASSPGTGRNSPLHF
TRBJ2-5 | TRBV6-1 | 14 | CASTETGNQETQYF
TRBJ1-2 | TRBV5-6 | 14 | CASSTDRVRYGYTF
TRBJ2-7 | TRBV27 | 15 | CASSALAGGLYEQYF
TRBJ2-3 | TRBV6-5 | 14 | CASSYSGSTDTQYF
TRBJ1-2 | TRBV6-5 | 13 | CASSYSGVGGYTF
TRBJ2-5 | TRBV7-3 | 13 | CASSLAPQETQYF
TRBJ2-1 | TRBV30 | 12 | CAWSSPYNEQFF
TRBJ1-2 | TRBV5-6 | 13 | CASSLANRDGYTF
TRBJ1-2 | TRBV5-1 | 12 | CASSEGVGGYTF
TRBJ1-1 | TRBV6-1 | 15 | CASSVLTGSGTEAFF
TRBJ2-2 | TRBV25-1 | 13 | CASKAGGPGELFF
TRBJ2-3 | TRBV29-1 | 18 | CSAGTSGRGFKGTDTQYF
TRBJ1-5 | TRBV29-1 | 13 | CSVVTGTNQPQHF
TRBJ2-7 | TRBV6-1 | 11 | CASRNLNEQYF
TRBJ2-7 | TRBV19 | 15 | CASSIRKAQLYEQYF
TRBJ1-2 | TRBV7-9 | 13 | CASRRGVEAGYTF
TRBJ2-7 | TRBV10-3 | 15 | CAISAPGQGKSEQYF
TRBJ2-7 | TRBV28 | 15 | CASSLLAGGAGEQYF
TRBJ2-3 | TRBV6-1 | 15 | CASSESGGGKDTQYF
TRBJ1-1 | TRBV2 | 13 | CASSERWVTEAFF
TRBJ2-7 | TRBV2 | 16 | CASSENGGVSSYEQYF
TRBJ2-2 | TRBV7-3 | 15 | CASSPGTGLTGELFF
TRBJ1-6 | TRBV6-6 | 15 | CASSPRRDYNSPLHF
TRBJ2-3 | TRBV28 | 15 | CASSPPTGLTDTQYF
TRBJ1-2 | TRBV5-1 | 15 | CASSAAGGLPYGYTF
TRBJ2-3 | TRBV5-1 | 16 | CASSSGGATSTDTQYF
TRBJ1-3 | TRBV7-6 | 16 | CASSLGTAQGGNTIYF
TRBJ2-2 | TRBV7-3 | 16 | CASSLVKGSDTGELFF
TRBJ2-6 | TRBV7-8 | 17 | CASSPPRRLSGANVLTF
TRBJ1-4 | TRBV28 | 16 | CASSLGRQGALGKLFF
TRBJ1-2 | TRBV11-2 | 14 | CASSPVGRGSGYTF
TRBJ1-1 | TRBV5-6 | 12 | CASSLDRIRAFF
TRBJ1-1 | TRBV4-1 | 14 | CASSQEHQNTEAFF
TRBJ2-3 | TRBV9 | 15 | CASSVLGQGPNTQYF
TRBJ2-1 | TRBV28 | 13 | CASSLFPGNEQFF